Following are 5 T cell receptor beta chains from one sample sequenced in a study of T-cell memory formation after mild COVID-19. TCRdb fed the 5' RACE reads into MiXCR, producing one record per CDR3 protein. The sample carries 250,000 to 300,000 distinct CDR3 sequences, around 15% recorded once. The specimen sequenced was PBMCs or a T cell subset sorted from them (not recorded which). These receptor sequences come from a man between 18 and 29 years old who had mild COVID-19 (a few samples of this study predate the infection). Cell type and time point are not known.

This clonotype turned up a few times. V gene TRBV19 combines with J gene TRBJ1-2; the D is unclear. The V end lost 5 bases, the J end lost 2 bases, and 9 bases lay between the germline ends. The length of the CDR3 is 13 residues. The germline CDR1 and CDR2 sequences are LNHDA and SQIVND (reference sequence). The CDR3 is CASSFALNYGYTF. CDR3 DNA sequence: TGTGCCAGTAGTTTCGCCCTCAACTATGGCTACACCTTC.

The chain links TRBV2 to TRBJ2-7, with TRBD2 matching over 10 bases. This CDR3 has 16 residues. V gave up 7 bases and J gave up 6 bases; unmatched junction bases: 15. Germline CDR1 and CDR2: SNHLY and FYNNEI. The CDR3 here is CASTEYLAGERGEQYV. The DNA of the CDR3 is TGTGCCAGCACCGAGTATCTAGCGGGGGAGAGGGGCGAGCAGTACGTC.

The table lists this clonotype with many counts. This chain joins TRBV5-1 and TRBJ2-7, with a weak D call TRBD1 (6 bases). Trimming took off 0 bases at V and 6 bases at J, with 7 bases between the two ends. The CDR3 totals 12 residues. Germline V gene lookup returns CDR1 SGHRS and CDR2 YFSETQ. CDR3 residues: CASSLVGAEQYF. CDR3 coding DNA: TGCGCCAGCAGCTTGGTGGGGGCCGAGCAGTACTTC.

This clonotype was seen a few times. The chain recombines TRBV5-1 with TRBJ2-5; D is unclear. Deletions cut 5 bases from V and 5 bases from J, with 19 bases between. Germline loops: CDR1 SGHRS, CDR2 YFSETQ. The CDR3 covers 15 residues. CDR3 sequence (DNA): TGCGCCAGCAGTCCCGCAGGCGTGACGGCGGAGACCCAGTACTTC. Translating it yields CASSPAGVTAETQYF.

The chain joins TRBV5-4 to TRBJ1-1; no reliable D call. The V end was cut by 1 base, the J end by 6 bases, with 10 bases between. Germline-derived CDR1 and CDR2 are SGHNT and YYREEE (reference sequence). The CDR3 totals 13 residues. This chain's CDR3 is CASSLPGGPEAFF. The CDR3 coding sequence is TGTGCCAGCAGCTTGCCGGGAGGCCCTGAAGCTTTCTTT.